Described below is a single TCR beta chain sequence and its context. Its specificity is not known. This CDR3 is 14 amino acids long. V lost 3 bases, J lost 2 bases, and 7 bases lay in between. Germline lookup yields CDR1 MDHEN and CDR2 SYDVKM. Using immunoSEQ multiplex PCR, the repertoire was profiled, and TCRdb retains in-frame clones only, with some absent. The repertoire holds under 250,000 clones, with 80% to 90% as singletons. This entry is derived from a study of cytomegalovirus exposure and HLA in healthy donors. General study results and limits: Most TCR sequences were seen very rarely across donors, but some public TCRs occurred in many.

This TCR was sampled from a woman under 30 in good health and CMV-seropositive. Sequencing used PBMCs. The V gene is TRBV28, the J gene TRBJ1-4; no firm D call. The CDR3 here is CASSLRLTNEKLFF. Written as DNA, the CDR3 is TGTGCCAGCAGTTTGCGTCTGACTAATGAAAAACTGTTTTTT.